These T cell receptor beta chains were read from a single sample in a study of cytomegalovirus exposure and HLA in healthy donors. Repertoires were generated with immunoSEQ multiplex PCR, while TCRdb's copy carries only in-frame clones and drops some. The repertoire holds about 200,000 clones, 65% to 90% seen once, with over 2% in the top ten. The sample was PBMCs. Receptors originate from a woman aged 45-65 years in good health and CMV-seronegative. CDR3s include the opening cysteine and the closing phenylalanine or tryptophan. A D gene is named only where the DNA matches it firmly. Size tells how often a clone was seen (once, few, many) or the class of an expanded clone, and some rows leave it out.

>.|TRBD1|TRBV19|TRBJ2-5
TGTGCCAGTAGTATCCCGGGACAGGATAGAGAGACCCAGTACTTC
CASSIPGQDRETQYF
>few|.|TRBV28|TRBJ2-7
TGTGCCAGCAGTTTCTATTGGGGGGTTACCTACGAGCAGTACTTC
CASSFYWGVTYEQYF
>.|.|TRBV19|TRBJ2-1
TGTGCCAGTAGACCCAGGGTTCGCAGTGAGCAGTTCTTC
CASRPRVRSEQFF
>.|.|TRBV28|TRBJ1-2
TGTGCCAGCAGTTTCCCGAGGAGAGCTAACTATGGCTACACCTTC
CASSFPRRANYGYTF
>.|.|TRBV5-1|TRBJ2-6
TGCGCCAGCAGCTTCGCGGGGGCGGGGGCCAACGTCCTGACTTTC
CASSFAGAGANVLTF
>.|.|TRBV6-6|TRBJ1-4
TGTGCCAGCAGTCCCCCGGGTAATGAAAAACTGTTTTTT
CASSPPGNEKLFF
>.|.|TRBV28|TRBJ2-7
TGTGCCAGCAGTGTGGCAGGGGGGTCCTACGAGCAGTACTTC
CASSVAGGSYEQYF
>.|.|TRBV7-9|TRBJ1-4
TGTGCCAGCAGACGCGGCGGACATATGAATGAAAAACTGTTTTTT
CASRRGGHMNEKLFF
>.|TRBD1|TRBV19|TRBJ2-7
TGTGCCAGTAGTATAGGGACAGGGAGAATGTACGAGCAGTACTTC
CASSIGTGRMYEQYF
>.|.|TRBV19|TRBJ2-1
TGTGCCAGTCCCCTGAGTAGCGGAGAATACAATGAGCAGTTCTTC
CASPLSSGEYNEQFF
>.|.|TRBV7-9|TRBJ1-1
TGTGCCAGCAGCTTAGGGGCAGCTCGGAACACTGAAGCTTTCTTT
CASSLGAARNTEAFF
>few|.|TRBV6-6|TRBJ2-1
TGTGCCAGCAGCCCAGCGTGGAATGAGCAGTTCTTC
CASSPAWNEQFF
>.|TRBD1|TRBV6-6|TRBJ1-5
TGTGCCAGCACCCGGCAGGGGGATCAGCCCCAGCATTTT
CASTRQGDQPQHF
>.|.|TRBV5-1|TRBJ2-1
TGCGCCACCAGCCTGGGAGGGGGCAAGGTTTCTTACAATGAGCAGTTCTTC
CATSLGGGKVSYNEQFF
>many|TRBD1|TRBV4-1|TRBJ2-7
TGCGCCAGCAGCCAAGGGTTGCGAGACAGGGGGGCCACCTACGAGCAGTACTTC
CASSQGLRDRGATYEQYF
>.|TRBD1|TRBV10-3|TRBJ2-7
TGTGCCATCAGTGAGGCTCAGGGGGAAGGGTACGAGCAGTACTTC
CAISEAQGEGYEQYF
>.|TRBD2|TRBV7-6|TRBJ2-1
TGTGCCAGCAGCTTGACTAGCGGGGGGGAAAATGAGCAGTTCTTC
CASSLTSGGENEQFF
>.|.|TRBV7-2|TRBJ2-7
TGTGCCAGCAGCTTAGGGGGGACAAATAGCTACGAGCAGTACTTC
CASSLGGTNSYEQYF
>.|.|TRBV2|TRBJ1-4
TGTGCCAGCACCATCACCGGAGGGGTTCGGGAAAAACTGTTTTTT
CASTITGGVREKLFF
>.|.|TRBV27|TRBJ2-6
TGTGCCAGCAGTTTATTGCAGGGTTCTGCTGGGGCCAACGTCCTGACTTTC
CASSLLQGSAGANVLTF
>few|.|TRBV21-1|TRBJ2-7
TGTGCCAGCAGCAAGGGGCGATTC
CASSKGRF
>.|.|TRBV21-1|TRBJ1-3
TGTGCCAGCAGCGCAAACTGGACAGGGGAAGGATCCGGCATATATTTT
CASSANWTGEGSGIYF
>.|TRBD2|TRBV28|TRBJ2-3
TGTGCCAGCAGTTTGGTAGCGGGGTCTAGCACAGATACGCAGTATTTT
CASSLVAGSSTDTQYF
>.|TRBD2|TRBV19|TRBJ2-5
TGTGCCAGTAGGACTAGCGCTGGTGAGACCCAGTACTTC
CASRTSAGETQYF
>.|.|TRBV5-1|TRBJ2-5
TGCGCCAGCAGCTTGACAGGCTTCCAAGAGACCCAGTACTTC
CASSLTGFQETQYF
>.|TRBD1|TRBV7-6|TRBJ2-7
TGTGCCAGCAGCCCAAGGACAGGGACGACCTACGAGCAGTACTTC
CASSPRTGTTYEQYF